This passage covers 5 T cell receptor beta chains from one sample sequenced in a study of beta chain features in type 1 diabetes. cDNA synthesis used the whole RNA isolate, giving expressed TCRB sequences. Data came from immunoSEQ multiplex PCR; TCRdb stores just in-frame clones and leaves some out. The data show 680,000 or so clones, roughly 12% seen once. Study observations and caveats: For Type 1 diabetes patients, all four CD4+ subsets carried TCRB CDR3s that were moderately but significantly shorter.

For these receptors, no antigen is known. The sequenced material came from naive CD4+ T cells from blood. These receptor sequences come from a man in his late teens or twenties with type 1 diabetes.

This clone was found a few times. This chain links TRBV25-1 with TRBJ2-7; 11 positions match TRBD1. The CDR3 covers 15 residues. V shed 4 bases, J shed 3 bases, and the junction held 5 bases outside the gene matches. Per the germline V gene, CDR1 is MGHDK and CDR2 is SYGVNS. The DNA for the CDR3 is TGTGCCAGCAGTGCTACCGGGACAGGGGGCTACGAGCAGTACTTC. Residues: CASSATGTGGYEQYF.

There are a few counts of this clone. This chain joins TRBV2 and TRBJ1-5; D is perhaps TRBD1 (6 bases). The length of the CDR3 is 14 residues. V dropped 6 bases and J dropped 4 bases, with 13 bases sitting between them. Looked up from germline, CDR1 is SNHLY and CDR2 is FYNNEI. Here the CDR3 reads CASRDTGWNQPQHF. DNA of the CDR3: TGTGCCAGCAGGGATACAGGGTGGAATCAGCCCCAGCATTTT.

This clone was found a few times. The rearrangement uses TRBV27 and TRBJ2-2; D tentatively reads TRBD1 or TRBD2 (5 bases each). Trimming left V 4 bases short and J 2 bases short, with 14 bases between. The CDR3 runs 16 residues. Germline V gene data show CDR1 as MNHEY and CDR2 as SMNVEV (reference sequence). CDR3 nucleotides: TGTGCCAGCAGTTCCTTTGGGGACCCTAACACCGGGGAGCTGTTTTTT. It codes for CASSSFGDPNTGELFF.

This clone was seen a handful of times. CDR3 nucleotide sequence: TGTGCCAGCCGGGACGCTAACTATGGCTACACCTTC. It is translated as CASRDANYGYTF. This sequence joins TRBV25-1 and TRBJ1-2; the D gene is possibly TRBD1 (5 bases). Trimming left V 8 bases short and J 0 bases short, with 7 bases between. Germline assignment: CDR1 MGHDK and CDR2 SYGVNS. CDR3 length: 12 residues.

The V and J genes are TRBV6-1 and TRBJ1-5, with 7 bases matching TRBD1. The CDR3 sequence is 16 residues long. Trimming removed 4 bases from V and 4 bases from J; junction bases left unmatched: 10. Germline assignment: CDR1 MNHNS and CDR2 SASEGT. CDR3 coding DNA: TGTGCCAGCAGTGTCGGAGGGGGCGCGATGAATCAGCCCCAGCATTTT. Its translation: CASSVGGGAMNQPQHF.